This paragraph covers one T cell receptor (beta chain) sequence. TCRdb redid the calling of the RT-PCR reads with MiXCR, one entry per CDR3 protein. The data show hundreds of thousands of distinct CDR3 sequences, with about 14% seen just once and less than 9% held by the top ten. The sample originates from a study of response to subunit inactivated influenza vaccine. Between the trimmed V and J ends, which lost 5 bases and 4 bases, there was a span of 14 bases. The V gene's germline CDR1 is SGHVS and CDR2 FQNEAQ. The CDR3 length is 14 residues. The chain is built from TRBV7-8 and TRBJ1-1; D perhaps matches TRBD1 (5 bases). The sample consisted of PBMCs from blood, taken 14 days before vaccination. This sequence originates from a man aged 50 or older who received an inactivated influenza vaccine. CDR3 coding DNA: TGTGCCAGCAGCCTTGGGAGGGGAGGCACTGAAGCTTTCTTT. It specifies CASSLGRGGTEAFF.